This TCR beta chain originates from a study of T cells in Graves' hyperthyroidism and ophthalmopathy. The wider study: Blood from the periphery was taken at initial diagnosis, before any treatment. Study-wide points: Most clonotypes expanded in thyroid above 0.001 were likewise present in blood.

Newly diagnosed hyperthyroidism patients aged 18 to 65 years had disease lasting under 2 months. Uncontrolled infection, other autoimmune disease, pregnancy or lactation led to exclusion. CDR1 and CDR2 from the germline V gene are DFQATT and SNEGSKA (reference sequence). With V trimmed by 6 bases and J by 10 bases, 11 bases remained unmatched. The CDR3 contains 14 residues. This clonotype showed up many times. What it binds is unknown. The CDR3 regions of TCR beta were amplified from RNA transcripts. Researchers ran a first-round RT-PCR on the TCR CDR3 using the HTBI primer set. A single record per CDR3 protein comes from TCRdb applying MiXCR to the multiplex PCR reads. The table lists about 690,000 distinct CDR3 sequences, 15% to 20% of them singletons, with about 16% in the top ten.

The sequence derives from a man in his fifties with Graves' hyperthyroidism. The chain couples TRBV20-1 to TRBJ1-6, with 8 bases fitting TRBD1. What was sequenced was blood. The CDR3 nucleotides are TGCAGTGCCCTAGGACAGGGACATTCCTCACCCCTCCACTTT. Its protein is CSALGQGHSSPLHF.